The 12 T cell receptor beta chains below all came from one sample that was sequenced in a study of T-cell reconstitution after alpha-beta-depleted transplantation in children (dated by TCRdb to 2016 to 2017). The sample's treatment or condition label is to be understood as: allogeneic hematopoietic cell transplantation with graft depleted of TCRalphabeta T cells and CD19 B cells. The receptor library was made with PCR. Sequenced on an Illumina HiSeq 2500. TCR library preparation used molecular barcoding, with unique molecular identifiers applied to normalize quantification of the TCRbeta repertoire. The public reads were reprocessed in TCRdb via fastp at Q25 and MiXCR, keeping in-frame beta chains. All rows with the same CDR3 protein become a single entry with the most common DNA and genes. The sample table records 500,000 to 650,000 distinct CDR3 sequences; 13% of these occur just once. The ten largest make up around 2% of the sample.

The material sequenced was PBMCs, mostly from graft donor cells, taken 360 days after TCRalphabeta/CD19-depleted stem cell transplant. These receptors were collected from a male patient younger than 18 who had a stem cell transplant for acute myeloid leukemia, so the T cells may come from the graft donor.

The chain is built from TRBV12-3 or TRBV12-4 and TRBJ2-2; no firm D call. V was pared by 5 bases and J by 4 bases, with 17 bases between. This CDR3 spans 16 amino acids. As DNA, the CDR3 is TGTGCCAGCAGTCACGGCCTCCCTACGTTCACCGGGGAGCTGTTTTTT. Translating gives CASSHGLPTFTGELFF.

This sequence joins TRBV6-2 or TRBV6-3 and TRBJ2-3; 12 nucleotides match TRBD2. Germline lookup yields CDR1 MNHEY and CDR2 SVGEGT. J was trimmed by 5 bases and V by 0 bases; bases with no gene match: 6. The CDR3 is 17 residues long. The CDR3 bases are TGTGCCAGCAGTTACTCGATCCTAGCGGGAGGGGGAGATACGCAGTATTTT. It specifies CASSYSILAGGGDTQYF.

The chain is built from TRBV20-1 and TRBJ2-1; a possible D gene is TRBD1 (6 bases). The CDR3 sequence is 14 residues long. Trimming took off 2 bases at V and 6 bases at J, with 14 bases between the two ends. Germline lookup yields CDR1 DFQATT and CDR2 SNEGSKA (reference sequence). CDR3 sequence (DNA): TGCAGTGCTAGATTGGGGGCGCAGGTCAATGAGCAGTTCTTC. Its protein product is CSARLGAQVNEQFF.

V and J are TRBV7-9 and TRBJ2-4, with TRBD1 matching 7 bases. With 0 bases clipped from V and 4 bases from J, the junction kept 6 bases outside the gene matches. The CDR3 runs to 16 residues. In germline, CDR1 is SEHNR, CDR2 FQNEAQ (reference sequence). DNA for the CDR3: TGTGCCAGCAGCTTAGCCCTAGGACAGGAGAAAAACATTCAGTACTTC. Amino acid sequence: CASSLALGQEKNIQYF.

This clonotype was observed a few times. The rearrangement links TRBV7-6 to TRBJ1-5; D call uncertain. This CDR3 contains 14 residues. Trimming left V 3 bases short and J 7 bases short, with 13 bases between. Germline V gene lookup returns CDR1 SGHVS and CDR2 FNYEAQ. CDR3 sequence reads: CASSLAENWQPQHF. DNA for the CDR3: TGTGCCAGCAGCTTGGCTGAGAACTGGCAGCCCCAGCATTTT.

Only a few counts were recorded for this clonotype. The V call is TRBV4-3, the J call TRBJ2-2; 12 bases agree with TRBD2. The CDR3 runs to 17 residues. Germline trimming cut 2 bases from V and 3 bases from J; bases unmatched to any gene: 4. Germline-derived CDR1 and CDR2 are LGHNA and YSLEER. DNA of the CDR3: TGCGCCAGCAGCCAACTCCGACTAGCGGGAGACACCGGGGAGCTGTTTTTT. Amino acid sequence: CASSQLRLAGDTGELFF.

CDR3 sequence (DNA): TGTGCCAGCAGTTTACTCGCGGGAGATGGGACAGATACGCAGTATTTT. Its protein is CASSLLAGDGTDTQYF. The chain joins TRBV27 to TRBJ2-3; 7 nucleotides match TRBD2. Germline CDR1 reads MNHEY; CDR2 reads SMNVEV (reference sequence). Trimming at V came to 2 bases and at J to 3 bases, leaving 8 bases not matched to a gene. CDR3 length equals 16 residues.

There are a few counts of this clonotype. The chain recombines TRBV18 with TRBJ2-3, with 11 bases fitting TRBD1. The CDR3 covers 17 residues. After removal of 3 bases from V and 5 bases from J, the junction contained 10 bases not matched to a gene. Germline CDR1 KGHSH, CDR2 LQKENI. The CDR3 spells CASSPGTGGTGRDTQYF. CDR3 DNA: TGTGCCAGCTCACCCGGGACAGGGGGTACTGGTCGAGATACGCAGTATTTT.

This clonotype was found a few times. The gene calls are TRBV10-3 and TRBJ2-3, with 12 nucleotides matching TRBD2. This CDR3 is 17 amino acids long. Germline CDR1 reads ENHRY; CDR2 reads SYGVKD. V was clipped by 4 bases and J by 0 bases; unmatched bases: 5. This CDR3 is CAISGGLAGFSTDTQYF. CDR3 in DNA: TGTGCCATCAGTGGGGGACTAGCGGGTTTTAGCACAGATACGCAGTATTTT.

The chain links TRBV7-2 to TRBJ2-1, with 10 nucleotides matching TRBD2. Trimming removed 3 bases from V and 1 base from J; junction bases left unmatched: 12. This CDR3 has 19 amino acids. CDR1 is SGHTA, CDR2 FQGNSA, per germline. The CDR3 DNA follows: TGTGCCAGCAGCTTCATCGCTTGGACTAGCGGCCTGTCCTACAATGAGCAGTTCTTC. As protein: CASSFIAWTSGLSYNEQFF. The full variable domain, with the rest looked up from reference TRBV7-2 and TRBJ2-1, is GAGVSQSPSNKVTEKGKDVELRCDPISGHTALYWYRQSLGQGLEFLIYFQGNSAPDKSGLPSDRFSAERTGGSVSTLTIQRTQQEDSAVYLCASSFIAWTSGLSYNEQFFGPGTRLTVL.

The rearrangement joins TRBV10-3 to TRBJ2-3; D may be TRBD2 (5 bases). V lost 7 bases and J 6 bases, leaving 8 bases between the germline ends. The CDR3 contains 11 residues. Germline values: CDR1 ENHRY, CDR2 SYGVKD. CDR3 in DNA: TGTGCCATCACGGGCGGGGATACGCAGTATTTT. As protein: CAITGGDTQYF.

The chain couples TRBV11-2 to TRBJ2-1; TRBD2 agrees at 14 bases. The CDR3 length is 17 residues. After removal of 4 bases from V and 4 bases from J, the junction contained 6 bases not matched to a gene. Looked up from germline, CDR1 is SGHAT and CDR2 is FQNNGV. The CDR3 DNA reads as TGTGCCAGCAGCTCTCGACTAGCGGGAGGGATTTACAATGAGCAGTTCTTC. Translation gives CASSSRLAGGIYNEQFF.